This TCR beta chain is drawn from a study of cytomegalovirus exposure and HLA in healthy donors. PCR involved 60 Vbeta and 13 Jbeta primers. Profiling relied on immunoSEQ multiplex PCR, and the TCRdb table lists in-frame clones only, not all of them. The data hold 130,000 to 150,000 clones, with 64% observed a single time. Germline CDR1 reads MDHEN; CDR2 reads SYDVKM. V dropped 2 bases and J dropped 5 bases, with 9 bases sitting between them. This CDR3 has 13 residues. Worth noting for this clone: Its antigen is as yet unknown.

Donors sampled were nominally healthy, though unrecorded immune exposures were likely. Study findings and constraints: It was reported that the classifier diagnosed cytomegalovirus status with high specificity and sensitivity in both the original and validation cohorts.

The genes are TRBV28 and TRBJ1-2; D call uncertain. This sequence was found in a woman between 25 and 40 years old in good health and CMV-seropositive. The sequencing sample was made of PBMCs. The CDR3 is CASSLGQNYGYTF. CDR3 bases: TGTGCCAGCAGTTTAGGCCAGAATTATGGCTACACCTTC.